The 20 T cell receptor beta chains given below trace back to one sample, sequenced in a study of blood T cell repertoires in COVID-19. Clones were read by immunoSEQ multiplex PCR, and TCRdb kept only the in-frame ones, dropping some. In the table there are roughly 190,000 clones, roughly 80% of which are singletons. Sequenced input: peripheral blood. The receptors originated from a man between 60 and 75 years old with acute or convalescent COVID-19.

The chain uses TRBV29-1 and TRBJ2-7; TRBD1 matches at 7 bases. The V gene's germline CDR1 is SQVTM and CDR2 ANQGSEA. CDR3 length: 15 amino acids. V was clipped by 0 bases and J by 0 bases; unmatched bases: 5. The CDR3 here is CSVEDNRDSSYEQYF. DNA of the CDR3: TGCAGCGTTGAAGATAACAGGGACAGCTCCTACGAGCAGTACTTC.

This chain joins TRBV9 and TRBJ1-4, with D possibly being TRBD1 (6 bases). With 4 bases removed from V and 0 bases from J, the gap between germline ends came to 13 bases. Germline V gives CDR1 SGDLS, CDR2 YYNGEE. The CDR3 has 16 amino acids. CDR3 coding DNA: TGTGCCAGCAGCACTAGCGGACAGCCAACTAATGAAAAACTGTTTTTT. It specifies CASSTSGQPTNEKLFF.

The chain is built from TRBV18 and TRBJ2-3; 13 nucleotides agree with TRBD2. V lost 3 bases and J lost 3; bases outside the gene matches: 3. The length of the CDR3 is 16 residues. The germline CDR1 and CDR2 sequences are KGHSH and LQKENI. CDR3 bases: TGTGCCAGCTCACCGGGACTAGCGGGGACGACAGATACGCAGTATTTT. It is translated as CASSPGLAGTTDTQYF.

The J gene is TRBJ1-5, the V gene TRBV27, with TRBD1 identical over 7 bases. Germline CDR1 MNHEY, CDR2 SMNVEV (reference sequence). The CDR3 is 15 residues long. Losses at the gene ends were 5 bases for V and 4 bases for J; bases not matched to a gene: 8. The CDR3: CASSIQGIRNQPQHF. The CDR3 DNA follows: TGTGCCAGCAGTATACAGGGGATCCGGAATCAGCCCCAGCATTTT.

This chain connects TRBV2 to TRBJ2-1; 9 bases agree with TRBD1. CDR1 is SNHLY and CDR2 is FYNNEI in the germline V gene. Losses at the gene ends were 7 bases for V and 6 bases for J; bases not matched to a gene: 10. CDR3 length equals 15 residues. CDR3 bases: TGTGCCAGCATTACTCGGGACAGGGCCGGCAATGAGCAGTTCTTC. Translating it yields CASITRDRAGNEQFF.

The chain recombines TRBV9 with TRBJ1-3; D uncertain. Between the trimmed V and J ends, which lost 0 bases and 0 bases, there was a span of 7 bases. The CDR3 runs 15 residues. From germline, CDR1 is SGDLS and CDR2 YYNGEE. CDR3 loop: CASSVAPSSGNTIYF. CDR3 bases: TGTGCCAGCAGCGTAGCCCCGAGCTCTGGAAACACCATATATTTT.

This clone appeared once. This chain connects TRBV4-1 to TRBJ1-3; D gene uncertain. The CDR3 contains 15 residues. Germline V lookup: CDR1 MGHRA, CDR2 YSYEKL. V was clipped by 6 bases and J by 1 base, with 13 bases between them. CDR3 DNA sequence: TGCGCCAGCAGTCCCTTCATAGAGTCTGGAAACACCATATATTTT. Its translation is CASSPFIESGNTIYF.

The chain carries TRBV5-6 and TRBJ1-1, with TRBD1 matching over 10 bases. The CDR3 extends over 15 amino acids. The V gene's germline CDR1 is SGHDT and CDR2 YYEEEE. Trimming cost V 5 bases and J 2 bases; bases outside gene matches: 6. In nucleotides, the CDR3 is TGTGCCAGCAGAGCTGACAGGGGGCATAACACTGAAGCTTTCTTT. Translation: CASRADRGHNTEAFF.

The rearrangement uses TRBV11-1 and TRBJ1-1; 8 bases line up with TRBD1. In germline, CDR1 is SGHAT, CDR2 FQDESV (reference sequence). The CDR3 extends over 14 amino acids. The trim removed 4 bases at V and 4 bases at J, leaving 5 bases unmatched. The CDR3 bases are TGTGCCAGCAGCTACGGACAGGGACTCACTGAAGCTTTCTTT. Protein product: CASSYGQGLTEAFF.

J is TRBJ2-7 and V is TRBV6-6, with 7 positions matching TRBD2. Germline CDR1 and CDR2: MNHNY and SVGAGI (reference sequence). The CDR3 length is 15 residues. J lost 2 bases, V lost 2 bases, and 6 bases had no gene match. CDR3 DNA: TGTGCCAGCAGTTACAGGGAGGGAAGTCCCTACGAGCAGTACTTC. It is translated as CASSYREGSPYEQYF.

The chain combines TRBV2 with TRBJ2-1, with D possibly being TRBD1 (6 bases). V was pared by 6 bases and J by 0 bases, with 18 bases between. CDR3 length: 17 amino acids. Germline values: CDR1 SNHLY, CDR2 FYNNEI. The CDR3 nucleotides are TGTGCCAGCAGCCCTAGGACAGTTCCGCTCTCCTACAATGAGCAGTTCTTC. Translation gives CASSPRTVPLSYNEQFF.

V usage is TRBV5-1 and J usage is TRBJ2-1; 12 bases fit TRBD2. The V gene's germline CDR1 is SGHRS and CDR2 YFSETQ. The CDR3 runs 15 residues. The V and J ends lost 2 bases and 8 bases, in that order; junction bases with no gene match: 5. This chain's CDR3 is CASSFLAGGTDEQFF. CDR3 in DNA: TGCGCCAGCAGCTTCCTAGCGGGAGGGACCGATGAGCAGTTCTTC.

CDR3 sequence (DNA): TGCACCAGCAGCCACCTCCGGGTCTCCCACTCCTACAATGAGCAGTTCTTC. It encodes CTSSHLRVSHSYNEQFF. The chain has TRBV1 and TRBJ2-1; the listed D gene, TRBD2, was not tested against the DNA. TRBV1 is a listed pseudogene. The CDR3 has 17 residues.

V usage is TRBV12-3 or TRBV12-4 and J usage is TRBJ2-7, with D possibly matching TRBD1 (6 bases). The CDR3 sequence is 12 residues long. Trimming pared 5 bases from V and 6 bases from J, leaving 11 bases between. As DNA, the CDR3 is TGTGCCAGCAGTGACAGGATCGGCGAGCAGTACTTC. This codes for CASSDRIGEQYF.

The chain links TRBV6-1 to TRBJ1-3; tentative D call: TRBD1 (5 bases). Trimming left V 2 bases short and J 4 bases short, with 12 bases between. Germline V CDR1 and CDR2: MNHNS, SASEGT. The CDR3 covers 15 residues. CDR3 region: CASSEHRGSGNTIYF. Written as DNA, the CDR3 is TGTGCCAGCAGTGAACACCGGGGGTCGGGAAACACCATATATTTT.

The chain combines TRBV24-1 with TRBJ2-1; tentative D call: TRBD2 (6 bases). Trimming cost V 5 bases and J 9 bases, with 22 bases left between them. CDR1 is KGHDR and CDR2 is SFDVKD in the germline V gene. CDR3 length: 16 amino acids. CDR3 DNA: TGTGCCACCAGTGCCCCGGACCGGGGGTCATACGGTGAGCAGTTCTTC. This encodes CATSAPDRGSYGEQFF.

This sequence joins TRBV5-1 and TRBJ2-7; a weak D match, TRBD2 (6 bases). The V gene lost 6 bases and the J gene lost 7 bases, with 20 bases spanning the gap. This CDR3 region has 14 residues. Germline V gives CDR1 SGHRS, CDR2 YFSETQ. CDR3 DNA: TGCGCCAGCAACCCTCAAGGAGCGGAGGGGGAGCAGTACTTC. It encodes CASNPQGAEGEQYF. The whole variable domain, remainder taken from reference TRBV5-1 and TRBJ2-7, is KAGVTQTPRYLIKTRGQQVTLSCSPISGHRSVSWYQQTPGQGLQFLFEYFSETQRNKGNFPGRFSGRQFSNSRSEMNVSTLELGDSALYLCASNPQGAEGEQYFGPGTRLTVT.

The chain recombines TRBV4-2 with TRBJ1-2; TRBD1 matches at 8 bases. CDR3 length: 15 amino acids. Germline loops: CDR1 LGHNA, CDR2 YNFKEQ. V was clipped by 0 bases and J by 5 bases; unmatched bases: 5. The CDR3: CASSQDRDRTYGYTF. CDR3 sequence (DNA): TGTGCCAGCAGCCAAGATAGGGACAGGACTTATGGCTACACCTTC.

The rearrangement links TRBV6-5 to TRBJ2-3; D call uncertain. V was shortened by 6 bases and J by 6 bases, with 10 bases between the two germline ends. Per the germline V gene, CDR1 is MNHEY and CDR2 is SVGAGI. This CDR3 spans 12 amino acids. The CDR3 reads CASSPDGDTQYF. CDR3 bases: TGTGCCAGCAGCCCCGACGGGGATACGCAGTATTTT.

This rearrangement joins TRBV20-1 to TRBJ2-1; TRBD2 matches at 7 bases. CDR1 is DFQATT and CDR2 is SNEGSKA in the germline V gene (reference sequence). The length of the CDR3 is 11 residues. The CDR3 here is CAPAGVNEQFF. The CDR3, as DNA: TGCGCCCCGGCGGGAGTTAATGAGCAGTTCTTC.